This T cell receptor (beta chain) was documented in a study of shared clonotypes between healthy human individuals. The count of this clone is one. Produced via immunoSEQ multiplex PCR; TCRdb's table is partial and in-frame only. The table has about 2.3 million clones, more than 85% seen once. V was clipped by 2 bases and J by 2 bases, with 12 bases between them. CDR3 length: 15 residues. Germline-derived CDR1 and CDR2 are SGHTA and FQGTGA. Material: naive CD4+ T cells from PBMCs. Subset reported: CD45RA+ positively selected. The V gene is TRBV7-3, the J gene TRBJ1-1, with D possibly being TRBD1 (6 bases). The receptor was isolated from a man between 18 and 29 years old in good health. Some clones in this sample may be carry-over from other donors' samples. In nucleotides, the CDR3 is TGTGCCAGCAGCTTATCCGGGACACCTAACACTGAAGCTTTCTTT. Its protein is CASSLSGTPNTEAFF.